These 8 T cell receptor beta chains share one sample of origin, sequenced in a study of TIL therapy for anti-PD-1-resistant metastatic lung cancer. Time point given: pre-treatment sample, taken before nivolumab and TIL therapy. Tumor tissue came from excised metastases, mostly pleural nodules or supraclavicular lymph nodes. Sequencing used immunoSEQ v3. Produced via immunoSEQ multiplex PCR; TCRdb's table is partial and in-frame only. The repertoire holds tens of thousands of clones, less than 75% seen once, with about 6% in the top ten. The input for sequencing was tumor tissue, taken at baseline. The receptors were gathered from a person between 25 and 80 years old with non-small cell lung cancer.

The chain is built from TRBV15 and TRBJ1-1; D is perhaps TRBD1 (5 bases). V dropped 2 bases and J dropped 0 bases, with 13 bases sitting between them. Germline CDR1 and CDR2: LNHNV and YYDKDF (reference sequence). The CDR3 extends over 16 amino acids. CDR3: CATSRFQGRLNTEAFF. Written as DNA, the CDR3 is TGTGCCACCAGCAGATTCCAGGGAAGGCTGAACACTGAAGCTTTCTTT.

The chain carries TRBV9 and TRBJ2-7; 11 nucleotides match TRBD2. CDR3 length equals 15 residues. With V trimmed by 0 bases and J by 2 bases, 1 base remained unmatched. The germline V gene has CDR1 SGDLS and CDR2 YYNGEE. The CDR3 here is CASSVGTSGPYEQYF. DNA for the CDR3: TGTGCCAGCAGCGTAGGGACTAGCGGGCCCTACGAGCAGTACTTC.

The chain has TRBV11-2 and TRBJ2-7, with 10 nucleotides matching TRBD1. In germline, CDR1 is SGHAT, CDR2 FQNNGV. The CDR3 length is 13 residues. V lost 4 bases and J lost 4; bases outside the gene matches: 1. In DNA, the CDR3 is TGTGCCAGCAGCTGGGGACAGGGGTACGAGCAGTACTTC. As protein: CASSWGQGYEQYF.

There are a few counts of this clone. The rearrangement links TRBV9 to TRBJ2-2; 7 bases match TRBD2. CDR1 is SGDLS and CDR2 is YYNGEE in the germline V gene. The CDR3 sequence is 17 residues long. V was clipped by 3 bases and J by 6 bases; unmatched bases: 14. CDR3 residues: CASSAERTSEGAGELFF. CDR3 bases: TGTGCCAGCAGCGCCGAACGAACTAGCGAAGGGGCCGGGGAGCTGTTTTTT.

CDR3 residues: CATQGTYNSPLHF. DNA for the CDR3: TGTGCCACACAGGGGACCTATAATTCACCCCTCCACTTT. The V call is TRBV27, the J call TRBJ1-6, with 7 bases fitting TRBD1. The CDR3 runs to 13 residues. V dropped 10 bases and J dropped 2; count of bases not matched to a gene: 2. The germline V gene has CDR1 MNHEY and CDR2 SMNVEV (reference sequence).

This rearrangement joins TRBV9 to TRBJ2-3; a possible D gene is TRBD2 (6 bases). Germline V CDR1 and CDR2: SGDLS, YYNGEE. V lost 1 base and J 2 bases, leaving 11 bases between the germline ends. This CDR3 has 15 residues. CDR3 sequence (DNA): TGTGCCAGCAGCGTACAGGCGGGGATCACAGATACGCAGTATTTT. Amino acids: CASSVQAGITDTQYF.

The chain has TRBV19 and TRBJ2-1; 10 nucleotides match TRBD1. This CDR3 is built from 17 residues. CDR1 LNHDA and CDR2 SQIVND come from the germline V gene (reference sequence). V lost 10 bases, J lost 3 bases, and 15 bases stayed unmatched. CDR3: CATQISTGTGVYNEQFF. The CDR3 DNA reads TGTGCCACCCAAATATCTACCGGGACAGGGGTCTACAATGAGCAGTTCTTC.

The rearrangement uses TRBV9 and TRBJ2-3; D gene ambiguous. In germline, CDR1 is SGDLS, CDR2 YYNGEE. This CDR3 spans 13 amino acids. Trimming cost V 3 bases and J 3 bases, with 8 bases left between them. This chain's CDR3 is CASSAGITDTQYF. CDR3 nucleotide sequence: TGTGCCAGCAGCGCTGGCATTACAGATACGCAGTATTTT.